Listed here are 26 T cell receptor beta chains from one sample, sequenced in a study of control samples from healthy donors and cancer patients. Repertoires were generated with immunoSEQ multiplex PCR, while TCRdb's copy carries only in-frame clones and drops some. The sample comprises about 110,000 clones, just under 85% of which are singletons, and under 8.5% rests with the top ten. The sequencing input was blood. All receptors derive from a man younger than 35 in good health.

The chain joins TRBV7-8 to TRBJ2-6; weak D call: TRBD1 (5 bases). Looked up from germline, CDR1 is SGHVS and CDR2 is FQNEAQ. This CDR3 has 19 residues. V gave up 2 bases and J gave up 1 base, with 18 bases separating them. The CDR3 DNA sequence: TGTGCCAGCAGCTTATACGTCAGGGATCCGTCTTCTGGGGCCAACGTCCTGACTTTC. This sequence encodes CASSLYVRDPSSGANVLTF.

This chain joins TRBV5-6 and TRBJ1-2; the D is unclear. Germline V gene data show CDR1 as SGHDT and CDR2 as YYEEEE. Trimming left V 0 bases short and J 4 bases short, with 13 bases between. The CDR3 totals 15 residues. This chain's CDR3 is CASSLGVQRAYGYTF. DNA for the CDR3: TGTGCCAGCAGCTTGGGGGTACAGCGGGCCTATGGCTACACCTTC.

V is TRBV9 and J is TRBJ2-5; D call uncertain. Germline V gives CDR1 SGDLS, CDR2 YYNGEE. Trimming stripped 1 base from V and 7 bases from J, with 11 bases between. The CDR3 extends over 13 amino acids. In DNA form, the CDR3 reads TGTGCCAGCAGCGTAACCACGACCGGGACCCAGTACTTC. Protein: CASSVTTTGTQYF.

J is TRBJ2-2 and V is TRBV6-1; tentatively, D is TRBD1 (6 bases). There are 14 residues in the CDR3. CDR1 is MNHNS, CDR2 SASEGT, per germline. Trimming took off 1 base at V and 6 bases at J, with 9 bases between the two ends. CDR3 residues: CASSEDGGPGELFF. CDR3 DNA: TGTGCCAGCAGTGAAGATGGGGGCCCCGGGGAGCTGTTTTTT.

A note on this clone: At one end, the junction sequence differs from germline, possibly due to a read error. V gene TRBV7-7 combines with J gene TRBJ2-5; 7 positions match TRBD1. This CDR3 contains 15 residues. Germline V gene lookup returns CDR1 SSHAT and CDR2 FNYEAQ (reference sequence). CDR3 sequence reads: CASSLSGGSGETQYF. CDR3 nucleotides: TGTGCTAGCAGCTTATCAGGGGGTTCGGGAGAGACCCAGTACTTC.

This clone has more than one count but fewer than ten. The DNA for the CDR3 is TGCGCCAGCAGCGGTTCGTACAATGAGCAGTTCTTC. This encodes CASSGSYNEQFF. The chain is built from TRBV10-2 and TRBJ2-1; D is ambiguous. Trimming removed 6 bases at V and 4 bases at J, with 7 bases between. Germline V gives CDR1 WSHSY, CDR2 SAAADI. There are 12 residues in the CDR3.

The chain employs TRBV5-1 and TRBJ2-6, with D hard to call. This CDR3 is 16 amino acids long. Looked up from germline, CDR1 is SGHRS and CDR2 is YFSETQ. V was clipped by 5 bases and J by 2 bases, with 14 bases between them. The CDR3 loop is CASSPGAWAGANVLTF. CDR3 coding DNA: TGCGCCAGCAGTCCCGGTGCCTGGGCTGGGGCCAACGTCCTGACTTTC.

This clone showed up just a few times. J is TRBJ2-6 and V is TRBV5-1; D is unresolved. Germline V gives CDR1 SGHRS, CDR2 YFSETQ. V was cut by 4 bases and J by 4 bases, with 9 bases left in between. The CDR3 covers 14 residues. The CDR3 spells CASSPTRGANVLTF. As DNA, the CDR3 is TGCGCCAGCAGCCCTACGAGGGGGGCCAACGTCCTGACTTTC.

The chain has TRBV9 and TRBJ2-5; a possible D gene is TRBD1 (6 bases). The CDR3 consists of 15 residues. With 3 bases removed from V and 1 base from J, the gap between germline ends came to 13 bases. CDR1 SGDLS and CDR2 YYNGEE come from the germline V gene. CDR3 in DNA: TGTGCCAGCAGCGCAGGGGAAGGCAGCCAAGAGACCCAGTACTTC. Its translation is CASSAGEGSQETQYF.

The V gene is TRBV5-1, the J gene TRBJ1-1; 11 bases fit TRBD1. Germline loops: CDR1 SGHRS, CDR2 YFSETQ. Germline trimming cut 4 bases from V and 3 bases from J; bases unmatched to any gene: 11. There are 17 residues in the CDR3. Here the CDR3 reads CASSPGQGAVSHTEAFF. The CDR3 region has the DNA TGCGCCAGCAGCCCTGGACAGGGGGCGGTTAGTCACACTGAAGCTTTCTTT.

The chain has TRBV6-1 and TRBJ2-1; 15 nucleotides agree with TRBD2. Germline values: CDR1 MNHNS, CDR2 SASEGT. CDR3 size: 19 residues. The V and J ends lost 3 bases and 0 bases, in that order; junction bases with no gene match: 6. CDR3 residues: CASSEGLAGGPSSYNEQFF. The CDR3 DNA reads TGTGCCAGCAGTGAGGGACTAGCGGGGGGACCGAGCTCCTACAATGAGCAGTTCTTC.

This clone has just a few counts. The chain has TRBV2 and TRBJ1-4, with unresolved D. CDR3 size: 14 residues. With 6 bases removed from V and 0 bases from J, the gap between germline ends came to 8 bases. From germline, CDR1 is SNHLY and CDR2 FYNNEI. The CDR3 DNA sequence: TGTGCCAGCAGAACGGTTTCAACTAATGAAAAACTGTTTTTT. This codes for CASRTVSTNEKLFF.

The chain has TRBV5-1 and TRBJ2-5, with 14 bases lining up with TRBD2. The germline V gene has CDR1 SGHRS and CDR2 YFSETQ. The CDR3 has 17 residues. V was pared by 4 bases and J by 3 bases, with 8 bases of the junction left unmatched. The CDR3 protein is CASSPGLAGALKETQYF. The CDR3 bases are TGCGCCAGCAGCCCGGGACTAGCGGGGGCCCTTAAAGAGACCCAGTACTTC.

The V and J genes are TRBV28 and TRBJ1-3; D gene uncertain. The V gene lost 7 bases and the J gene lost 2 bases, with 15 bases spanning the gap. The CDR3 consists of 15 residues. Germline V gene lookup returns CDR1 MDHEN and CDR2 SYDVKM. This CDR3 is CASTIDGLTGNTIYF. As DNA, the CDR3 is TGTGCCAGCACCATCGATGGGCTCACTGGAAACACCATATATTTT.

Here the CDR3 DNA reads TGTGCCAGTAGAGGGACTGACCGCAATAATTCACCCCTCCACTTT. It translates to CASRGTDRNNSPLHF. This sequence joins TRBV19 and TRBJ1-6, with D possibly TRBD1 on 5 matching bases. This CDR3 is 15 amino acids long. CDR1 LNHDA and CDR2 SQIVND come from the germline V gene (reference sequence). Trimming took 6 bases from V and 5 from J, leaving 14 bases between them.

A single count supports this clone. This chain links TRBV4-1 with TRBJ2-3; possibly TRBD1 or TRBD2 for D (5 bases each). CDR3 length: 17 residues. V lost 4 bases to trimming and J lost 5 bases, with 22 bases between them. The V gene's germline CDR1 is MGHRA and CDR2 YSYEKL. CDR3 amino acids: CASSRPGGQPTGDTQYF. The CDR3 DNA reads as TGCGCCAGCAGCCGTCCCGGAGGACAACCGACCGGAGATACGCAGTATTTT.

The chain recombines TRBV4-2 with TRBJ2-2, with D tentatively TRBD2 (5 bases). The germline V gene encodes CDR1 LGHNA and CDR2 YNFKEQ. Deletions cut 1 base from V and 6 bases from J, with 9 bases between. CDR3 length: 14 residues. CDR3: CASSQASSAGELFF. In DNA form, the CDR3 reads TGTGCCAGCAGCCAAGCTAGCTCCGCCGGGGAGCTGTTTTTT.

The V gene is TRBV5-1, the J gene TRBJ2-5; no firm D call. V lost 2 bases and J lost 5, with 10 bases in between. Germline loops: CDR1 SGHRS, CDR2 YFSETQ. This CDR3 comprises 13 residues. Here the CDR3 DNA reads TGCGCCAGCAGCTTTCATCCGACGGAGACCCAGTACTTC. It encodes CASSFHPTETQYF.

J is TRBJ2-3 and V is TRBV5-1, with D unresolved. Trimming took off 2 bases at V and 2 bases at J, with 9 bases between the two ends. Germline lookup yields CDR1 SGHRS and CDR2 YFSETQ. The CDR3 runs to 14 residues. The CDR3 is CASSLPSATDTQYF. For the CDR3, the DNA is TGCGCCAGCAGCTTACCCTCCGCCACAGATACGCAGTATTTT.

The gene calls are TRBV7-2 and TRBJ2-2; D assignment may be TRBD1 or TRBD2 (6 bases each). Germline V gene data show CDR1 as SGHTA and CDR2 as FQGNSA. V lost 1 base and J 2 bases, leaving 14 bases between the germline ends. This CDR3 is built from 17 residues. The CDR3 bases are TGTGCCAGCAGCTTAGTTGGGGGGCTTTTAAACACCGGGGAGCTGTTTTTT. Protein product: CASSLVGGLLNTGELFF.

The genes are TRBV3-1 (or the pseudogene TRBV3-2) and TRBJ2-7; 8 nucleotides align to TRBD2. The CDR3 sequence is 15 residues long. J was trimmed by 2 bases and V by 3 bases; bases with no gene match: 6. CDR1 and CDR2 (germline): LGHDT, YNNKEL (reference sequence). DNA for the CDR3: TGTGCCAGCAGCCAGGGCTCGCGGGGGGCCTACGAGCAGTACTTC. This translates into CASSQGSRGAYEQYF.

J is TRBJ2-5 and V is TRBV7-2; TRBD2 might be the D (5 bases). Trimming cost V 2 bases and J 3 bases, with 7 bases left between them. Germline CDR1 is SGHTA and CDR2 is FQGNSA. The CDR3 is 13 residues long. The CDR3 DNA sequence: TGTGCCAGCAGCTTAATGCGGGAAGAGACCCAGTACTTC. Encoded protein: CASSLMREETQYF.

The chain recombines TRBV2 with TRBJ2-7, with TRBD2 as a possible D gene (6 bases). V shed 5 bases and J shed 0 bases, with 11 bases lying between them. CDR1 SNHLY and CDR2 FYNNEI come from the germline V gene. The CDR3 sequence is 14 residues long. CDR3 coding DNA: TGTGCCAGCAGTCTAGGTAGCGGCTCCTACGAGCAGTACTTC. Its translation: CASSLGSGSYEQYF.

The chain links TRBV7-9 to TRBJ2-3; D is undetermined. The germline V gene has CDR1 SEHNR and CDR2 FQNEAQ (reference sequence). This CDR3 spans 15 amino acids. Trimming removed 3 bases from V and 2 bases from J, with 12 bases in between. The CDR3 sequence: CASSLFWVDTDTQYF. CDR3 in DNA: TGTGCCAGCAGCTTGTTCTGGGTAGACACAGATACGCAGTATTTT.

The gene calls are TRBV5-1 and TRBJ2-2, with D maybe TRBD2 (5 bases). CDR1 and CDR2 (germline): SGHRS, YFSETQ. The V and J ends lost 4 bases and 7 bases respectively, with 17 bases between them. CDR3 length equals 15 residues. The CDR3 nucleotides are TGCGCCAGCAGCCCGAAGTTGTCGGCGGGCGGGGAGCTGTTTTTT. Protein sequence: CASSPKLSAGGELFF.

This chain connects TRBV9 to TRBJ1-1; D unresolved. V shed 4 bases and J shed 5 bases, with 12 bases lying between them. There are 13 residues in the CDR3. The V gene's germline CDR1 is SGDLS and CDR2 YYNGEE. The CDR3 DNA reads TGTGCCAGCAGCTCGAGAGGAGGGACTGAAGCTTTCTTT. Translating it yields CASSSRGGTEAFF.